This T cell receptor beta chain was sequenced for a study of monozygotic twins with inflammatory bowel disease. Study-level results: People with IBD had fewer clonotypes in common with others than healthy twins did, especially with disease activity.

During cDNA synthesis, UMIs that each contained a 6-nucleotide sample barcode were added by means of template switching. TCRdb reworked the 5' RACE reads into one entry per CDR3 protein, no DNA. The table lists around 450,000 distinct CDR3 sequences. Turning to this clonotype: Its antigen is undetermined.

The receptor was isolated from a human donor with ulcerative colitis or Crohn's disease, or a healthy co-twin of an affected twin (not recorded which). Sequenced sample: blood.

The CDR3 loop reads CASSLEGTGRPPLHF. The chain combines TRBV5-6 with TRBJ1-6; the D call from TCRdb, TRBD1, cannot be confirmed without DNA. The CDR3 sequence is 15 residues long. CDR1 is SGHDT and CDR2 is YYEEEE in the germline V gene.